The T cell receptor (beta chain) described here comes from a study of T cell repertoires in cytomegalovirus infection. Across the whole study: Newly reported HLA-C-restricted and thoroughly characterized HLA-B-restricted CMV epitopes were employed. Public TCR beta signatures were indicative of both CMV infection and a matching HLA type. Study-level findings and limits: Across the ex vivo response, the dominant clonotypes were HLA-C-restricted CMV-specific TCR beta clonotypes. The cumulative frequency of public TCR beta families distinguished individuals who carried CMV together with the relevant HLA.

MiXCR, run by TCRdb on the reads, gives a single entry per CDR3 protein. This table holds roughly 120,000 distinct CDR3 sequences, roughly a third found once. This clonotype has just a few counts. No antigen is known for it. The sequence came from a human donor in good health (CMV status not recorded). Some clones in this sample may be carry-over from other donors' samples. Sequenced here: CD8+ T cells from cultured PBMCs, sampled from culture after CMV antigen stimulation.

The CDR3 nucleotides read TGTGCCAGCAGTTGGGCCAGGGGTGAGCAGTTCTTC. Translated, it gives CASSWARGEQFF. This chain joins TRBV6-5 and TRBJ2-1; TRBD1 is a possible D gene (6 bases). V lost 4 bases to trimming and J lost 9 bases, with 10 bases between them. Germline V lookup: CDR1 MNHEY, CDR2 SVGAGI. The CDR3 runs to 12 residues.